These T cell receptor beta chains were read from a single sample in a study of Ad26.COV2.S vaccination and SARS-CoV-2 variants. Libraries were prepared by immunoSEQ multiplex PCR; TCRdb keeps only in-frame clonotypes and omits some of them. The data show approximately 480,000 clones, around 88% seen once. The sequences come from peripheral blood, collected in a trial of Ad26.COV2.S vaccine versus placebo. Source of these receptors: a person between 18 and 59 years old who received the Ad26.COV2.S COVID-19 vaccine or a placebo. Both conserved end residues are part of each CDR3. D genes are given only for firm matches. Size values are once, few and many counts, or a class for expanded clones, and some rows have none.

v_gene: TRBV4-1; d_gene: TRBD2; abundance: -; j_gene: TRBJ2-1; CDR3nt: TGCGCCAGCAGCCAAGAGGGGGGGCTAGCGGGACAGTTCTTC; CDR3aa: CASSQEGGLAGQFF
v_gene: TRBV18; d_gene: TRBD2; abundance: -; j_gene: TRBJ2-1; CDR3nt: TGTGCCAGCTCACCACTCTCGTCTAGCGGGGGAGCAAACAATGAGCAGTTCTTC; CDR3aa: CASSPLSSSGGANNEQFF
v_gene: TRBV15; d_gene: -; abundance: -; j_gene: TRBJ2-2; CDR3nt: TGTGCCACCAGCAGAGAGGAAGGTGCGGGCGGAACGAACACCGGGGAGCTGTTTTTT; CDR3aa: CATSREEGAGGTNTGELFF
v_gene: TRBV14; d_gene: -; abundance: -; j_gene: TRBJ2-2; CDR3nt: TGTGCCAGCAGCACAGCCTACGGGGAGCTGTTTTTT; CDR3aa: CASSTAYGELFF
v_gene: TRBV7-6; d_gene: -; abundance: -; j_gene: TRBJ1-1; CDR3nt: TGTGCCAGCAGCTTAGCAGGGACCTCCTCCACTGAAGCTTTCTTT; CDR3aa: CASSLAGTSSTEAFF
v_gene: TRBV4-3; d_gene: -; abundance: -; j_gene: TRBJ2-4; CDR3nt: TGCGCCAGCAGCCAAGACTCAGGGGCGCTAGCCAAAAACATTCAGTACTTC; CDR3aa: CASSQDSGALAKNIQYF
v_gene: TRBV27; d_gene: -; abundance: -; j_gene: TRBJ1-6; CDR3nt: TGTGCCAGCAGCCCCGGACAGTATAATTCACCCCTCCACTTT; CDR3aa: CASSPGQYNSPLHF
v_gene: TRBV5-4; d_gene: -; abundance: -; j_gene: TRBJ2-7; CDR3nt: TGTGCCAGCAGCCCGGTAGGGTCCTCCTACGAGCAGTACTTC; CDR3aa: CASSPVGSSYEQYF
v_gene: TRBV7-9; d_gene: -; abundance: once; j_gene: TRBJ1-2; CDR3nt: TGTGCCAGCAGCTTAGACAGGGCTGCTGGCTACACCTTC; CDR3aa: CASSLDRAAGYTF
v_gene: TRBV9; d_gene: -; abundance: -; j_gene: TRBJ2-1; CDR3nt: TGTGCCAGCAGCTCAAGGCTAGGGATCGATGAGCAGTTCTTC; CDR3aa: CASSSRLGIDEQFF
v_gene: TRBV7-9; d_gene: TRBD1; abundance: -; j_gene: TRBJ2-1; CDR3nt: TGTGCCAGCAGCTATACAGGGGTAGATGAGCAGTTCTTC; CDR3aa: CASSYTGVDEQFF
v_gene: TRBV6-2/TRBV6-3; d_gene: -; abundance: -; j_gene: TRBJ1-5; CDR3nt: TGTGCCAGCAGTTACGGACAGAGCCAGCCCCAGCATTTT; CDR3aa: CASSYGQSQPQHF
v_gene: TRBV6-5; d_gene: TRBD1; abundance: -; j_gene: TRBJ2-5; CDR3nt: TGTGCCAGCACCAAGAGCTCTACAGGGGTGGAGACCCAGTACTTC; CDR3aa: CASTKSSTGVETQYF
v_gene: TRBV5-4; d_gene: -; abundance: -; j_gene: TRBJ1-1; CDR3nt: TGTGCCAGCAGCGCCGGGTTTCAGGGTAGGAACACTGAAGCTTTCTTT; CDR3aa: CASSAGFQGRNTEAFF
v_gene: TRBV7-9; d_gene: TRBD2; abundance: -; j_gene: TRBJ2-1; CDR3nt: TGTGCCAGCAGCGCCAGCGGGAGCAACAATGAGCAGTTCTTC; CDR3aa: CASSASGSNNEQFF
v_gene: TRBV24-1; d_gene: TRBD2; abundance: -; j_gene: TRBJ2-2; CDR3nt: TGTGCCACCAGTGACCCGGGGGGACGGATCCCCGGGGAGCTGTTTTTT; CDR3aa: CATSDPGGRIPGELFF
v_gene: TRBV5-6; d_gene: -; abundance: -; j_gene: TRBJ2-1; CDR3nt: TGTGCCAGCAGGGATGGGGACTCGAAGTGGAATGAGCAGTTCTTC; CDR3aa: CASRDGDSKWNEQFF
v_gene: TRBV27; d_gene: -; abundance: -; j_gene: TRBJ2-7; CDR3nt: TGTGCCAGCAGTTTAAAAGGTCGTGACTACGAGCAGTACTTC; CDR3aa: CASSLKGRDYEQYF
v_gene: TRBV6-4; d_gene: -; abundance: few; j_gene: TRBJ2-1; CDR3nt: TGTGCCAGCAGTGACGGGAGTTACAATGAGCAGTTCTTC; CDR3aa: CASSDGSYNEQFF
v_gene: TRBV27; d_gene: -; abundance: -; j_gene: TRBJ2-1; CDR3nt: TGTGCCAGCAGTAAGCGAGGAGGGATCAATGAGCAGTTCTTC; CDR3aa: CASSKRGGINEQFF
v_gene: TRBV9; d_gene: -; abundance: -; j_gene: TRBJ1-3; CDR3nt: TGTGCCAGCAGCTTCACCGGGACTAGTGGAAACACCATATATTTT; CDR3aa: CASSFTGTSGNTIYF
v_gene: TRBV7-8; d_gene: -; abundance: -; j_gene: TRBJ2-6; CDR3nt: TGTGCCAGCAGCTTGTTAAGGGTTCGGGCGCGCGGGGCCAACGTCCTGACTTTC; CDR3aa: CASSLLRVRARGANVLTF
v_gene: TRBV7-6; d_gene: TRBD1; abundance: -; j_gene: TRBJ1-3; CDR3nt: TGTGCCAGCAGCTTACAGGGGGCGGCTGGAAACACCATATATTTT; CDR3aa: CASSLQGAAGNTIYF
v_gene: TRBV7-6; d_gene: TRBD2; abundance: -; j_gene: TRBJ2-1; CDR3nt: TGTGCCAGCAGCCCGGGGGGTCAGAATGAGCAGTTCTTC; CDR3aa: CASSPGGQNEQFF
v_gene: TRBV5-1; d_gene: TRBD1; abundance: -; j_gene: TRBJ1-4; CDR3nt: TGCGCCAGCAGCCAGGGGGCAGCTAATGAAAAACTGTTTTTT; CDR3aa: CASSQGAANEKLFF
v_gene: TRBV28; d_gene: -; abundance: -; j_gene: TRBJ1-5; CDR3nt: TGTGCCAGCGACGGTAGCAATCAGCCCCAGCATTTT; CDR3aa: CASDGSNQPQHF
v_gene: TRBV27; d_gene: -; abundance: -; j_gene: TRBJ2-6; CDR3nt: TGTGCCAGCAGCTGGCGACAGTCCGGCACTGGGGCCAACGTCCTGACTTTC; CDR3aa: CASSWRQSGTGANVLTF
v_gene: TRBV28; d_gene: TRBD1; abundance: -; j_gene: TRBJ2-7; CDR3nt: TGTGCCAGCAACCCCCCGGGACAGGGTACCTACGAGCAGTACTTC; CDR3aa: CASNPPGQGTYEQYF
v_gene: TRBV7-9; d_gene: -; abundance: -; j_gene: TRBJ1-2; CDR3nt: TGTGCCAGCAGCTCCGTCTTGAGTCGGGGGGGTGGCGATGGCTACACCTTC; CDR3aa: CASSSVLSRGGGDGYTF
v_gene: TRBV6-6; d_gene: -; abundance: -; j_gene: TRBJ1-2; CDR3nt: TGTGCCAGCAGTCCCCCGAGGACAGATGGCTACACCTTC; CDR3aa: CASSPPRTDGYTF
v_gene: TRBV12-3/TRBV12-4; d_gene: -; abundance: once; j_gene: TRBJ2-5; CDR3nt: TGTGCCAGCAGTTTGATAGAGACCCAGTACTTC; CDR3aa: CASSLIETQYF
v_gene: TRBV21-1; d_gene: -; abundance: -; j_gene: TRBJ1-1; CDR3nt: TGTGCCAGCAGCTTAACAGGGTCACGGTCCACTGAAGCTTTCTTT; CDR3aa: CASSLTGSRSTEAFF
v_gene: TRBV7-9; d_gene: TRBD1; abundance: -; j_gene: TRBJ2-7; CDR3nt: TGTGCCAGCAGCCCGCGGACAGGGGGCTACGAGCAGTACTTC; CDR3aa: CASSPRTGGYEQYF
v_gene: TRBV25-1; d_gene: -; abundance: -; j_gene: TRBJ2-3; CDR3nt: TGTGCCAGCGAAGCCCAGGGGGGGACAGATACGCAGTATTTT; CDR3aa: CASEAQGGTDTQYF
v_gene: TRBV13; d_gene: -; abundance: -; j_gene: TRBJ1-2; CDR3nt: TGTGCCAGCAGCTTAGCGTCCCAGGTTAACTATGGCTACACCTTC; CDR3aa: CASSLASQVNYGYTF
v_gene: TRBV30; d_gene: -; abundance: few; j_gene: TRBJ1-1; CDR3nt: TGTGCCTGGAGTCGAGCCAAGTACACTGAAGCTTTCTTT; CDR3aa: CAWSRAKYTEAFF
v_gene: TRBV5-3; d_gene: -; abundance: -; j_gene: TRBJ2-2; CDR3nt: TGTGCCAGAAGCGGAACGGCAGGGGCCGGGGAGCTGTTTTTT; CDR3aa: CARSGTAGAGELFF
v_gene: TRBV5-4; d_gene: -; abundance: -; j_gene: TRBJ1-2; CDR3nt: TGTGCCAGCAGCTTGCAGGGGCCGGGAGGCTACACCTTC; CDR3aa: CASSLQGPGGYTF
v_gene: TRBV28; d_gene: TRBD1; abundance: -; j_gene: TRBJ1-1; CDR3nt: TGTGCCAGCAGACAGGGGACCCAGCCAAGGCGCTTCTTT; CDR3aa: CASRQGTQPRRFF
v_gene: TRBV3-1/TRBV3-2; d_gene: -; abundance: -; j_gene: TRBJ2-7; CDR3nt: TGTGCCAGCAGCCAAGATCTAACACCGCCTTTTGACGAGCAGTACTTC; CDR3aa: CASSQDLTPPFDEQYF
v_gene: TRBV7-2; d_gene: -; abundance: -; j_gene: TRBJ1-3; CDR3nt: TGTGCCAGCAGCTTAGGGCCTAGGGGTAGTGGAAACACCATATATTTT; CDR3aa: CASSLGPRGSGNTIYF
v_gene: TRBV5-6; d_gene: TRBD1; abundance: -; j_gene: TRBJ1-2; CDR3nt: TGTGCCAGCAGCCAGGGGGGTTCTTGGGGCTACACCTTC; CDR3aa: CASSQGGSWGYTF
v_gene: TRBV2; d_gene: -; abundance: -; j_gene: TRBJ2-5; CDR3nt: TGTGCCAGCAGAGCCGGAATTCAAGAGACCCAGTACTTC; CDR3aa: CASRAGIQETQYF